One sample yielded the 26 T cell receptor beta chains listed below, sequenced in a study of cytomegalovirus exposure and HLA in healthy donors. PCR employed 60 Vbeta and 13 Jbeta primers. The assay was immunoSEQ multiplex PCR, and TCRdb's table has in-frame clones only and misses some. The data contain more than 80,000 clones, less than 70% of them singletons. The source material was PBMCs. The source is a human donor in good health.

This clone came up once. The chain joins TRBV9 to TRBJ2-5, with D possibly TRBD2 on 5 matching bases. Trimming removed 3 bases from V and 11 bases from J, with 14 bases in between. The V gene's germline CDR1 is SGDLS and CDR2 YYNGEE. The CDR3 is 12 amino acids. The CDR3 DNA reads TGTGCCAGCAGCGGAGAGCGGAGGTCTCAGTACTTC. Protein sequence: CASSGERRSQYF. The full variable domain, in which reference TRBV9 and TRBJ2-5 provide the parts outside the CDR3, is DSGVTQTPKHLITATGQRVTLRCSPRSGDLSVYWYQQSLDQGLQFLIQYYNGEERAKGNILERFSAQQFPDLHSELNLSSLELGDSALYFCASSGERRSQYFGPGTRLLVL.

This rearrangement joins TRBV4-3 to TRBJ2-4; 7 bases agree with TRBD2. Losses at the gene ends were 1 base for V and 3 bases for J; bases not matched to a gene: 9. From germline, CDR1 is LGHNA and CDR2 YSLEER. The CDR3 has 17 amino acids. CDR3 in amino acids: CASSQGWGGVGKNIQYF. The CDR3 DNA reads as TGCGCCAGCAGCCAAGGATGGGGGGGGGTAGGCAAAAACATTCAGTACTTC.

The gene calls are TRBV6-1 and TRBJ2-3; a weak D match, TRBD1 (7 bases). Trimming pared 4 bases from V and 2 bases from J, leaving 13 bases between. CDR1 MNHNS and CDR2 SASEGT come from the germline V gene. The length of the CDR3 is 15 residues. The CDR3 protein is CASSVGGGYTDTQYF. The CDR3 coding sequence is TGTGCCAGCAGTGTAGGAGGGGGCTACACAGATACGCAGTATTTT.

The V call is TRBV7-9, the J call TRBJ2-5, with D perhaps TRBD1 (5 bases). Germline lookup yields CDR1 SEHNR and CDR2 FQNEAQ (reference sequence). There are 14 residues in the CDR3. Trimming removed 3 bases at V and 5 bases at J, with 13 bases between. The CDR3 coding sequence is TGTGCCAGCAGCTTCAGGGATAGTAAGGAGACCCAGTACTTC. Translation: CASSFRDSKETQYF.

V and J are TRBV30 and TRBJ2-7, with D possibly matching TRBD1 (5 bases). Germline CDR1 is GTSNPN and CDR2 is SVGIG (reference sequence). This CDR3 has 15 residues. V lost 2 bases, J lost 1 base, and 15 bases lay in between. CDR3 in DNA: TGTGCCTGGAGTACTAAGACAGTCCTATCCTACGAGCAGTACTTC. It specifies CAWSTKTVLSYEQYF.

The chain links TRBV29-1 to TRBJ1-2; 9 nucleotides agree with TRBD1. CDR3 length equals 16 residues. Germline CDR1 and CDR2: SQVTM and ANQGSEA. J lost 0 bases, V lost 3 bases, and 8 bases had no gene match. The CDR3 nucleotides are TGCAGCGTTGACGCGGGACAGGGCTATACTAACTATGGCTACACCTTC. It codes for CSVDAGQGYTNYGYTF.

The chain has TRBV6-5 and TRBJ1-2; D unresolved. V shed 2 bases and J shed 1 base, with 11 bases lying between them. CDR1 and CDR2 (germline): MNHEY, SVGAGI. The CDR3 runs to 15 residues. CDR3 nucleotide sequence: TGTGCCAGCAGTTACACCTACGGGGTTAACTATGGCTACACCTTC. Its translation: CASSYTYGVNYGYTF.

The sample holds many counts of this clone. The genes are TRBV7-2 and TRBJ2-1, with TRBD2 matching 12 bases. Germline V CDR1 and CDR2: SGHTA, FQGNSA. V lost 1 base, J lost 13 bases, and 5 bases stayed unmatched. The CDR3 consists of 14 residues. The CDR3 loop is CASSLDSSGGVQFF. CDR3 in DNA: TGTGCCAGCAGCTTAGATTCTAGCGGGGGGGTCCAGTTCTTC.

The chain couples TRBV7-3 to TRBJ2-6; 10 bases align to TRBD2. This CDR3 contains 19 residues. V was clipped by 5 bases and J by 4 bases; unmatched bases: 14. Germline V gene lookup returns CDR1 SGHTA and CDR2 FQGTGA. Written as DNA, the CDR3 is TGTGCCAGCAGCATCAAGGGACTAGCGACGGTCCCCGGGGCCAACGTCCTGACTTTC. Translated: CASSIKGLATVPGANVLTF.

The chain has TRBV5-6 and TRBJ2-1; 9 nucleotides line up with TRBD2. CDR1 and CDR2 from the germline V gene are SGHDT and YYEEEE. Trimming removed 4 bases from V and 8 bases from J; junction bases left unmatched: 13. This CDR3 has 16 amino acids. The CDR3 reads CASSLPGLAGFDEQFF. CDR3 nucleotides: TGTGCCAGCAGCCTTCCGGGACTAGCAGGTTTCGATGAGCAGTTCTTC.

This chain connects TRBV5-1 to TRBJ2-1; TRBD1 matches at 8 bases. V shed 4 bases and J 14 bases; nucleotides not matched to a gene: 14. There are 14 residues in the CDR3. Germline V gives CDR1 SGHRS, CDR2 YFSETQ. The CDR3 loop reads CASSPSGTGRQEFF. CDR3 DNA: TGCGCCAGCAGCCCTTCTGGGACAGGCCGGCAAGAGTTCTTC.

This clone was observed a handful of times. The rearrangement joins TRBV4-3 to TRBJ1-2, with a tentative D call TRBD1 (5 bases). Germline assignment: CDR1 LGHNA and CDR2 YSLEER. There are 13 residues in the CDR3. V dropped 0 bases and J dropped 12 bases, with 14 bases sitting between them. CDR3 amino acids: CASSQDLQGSNTF. CDR3 bases: TGCGCCAGCAGCCAAGATCTGCAGGGTTCCAACACCTTC.

This clone was seen only a few times. V and J are TRBV9 and TRBJ1-2; 7 bases match TRBD1. Germline V lookup: CDR1 SGDLS, CDR2 YYNGEE. The CDR3 contains 16 residues. The trim removed 0 bases at V and 4 bases at J, leaving 9 bases unmatched. CDR3: CASSVDQKGQFYGYTF. The CDR3 region has the DNA TGTGCCAGCAGCGTAGACCAAAAGGGACAGTTCTATGGCTACACCTTC.

The chain combines TRBV7-2 with TRBJ1-3; maybe TRBD1 (5 bases). Trimming pared 5 bases from V and 0 bases from J, leaving 14 bases between. The CDR3 contains 16 residues. Germline V gene lookup returns CDR1 SGHTA and CDR2 FQGNSA. The CDR3 nucleotides read TGTGCCAGCAGCCGAAGTGGGGGGAGCTCTGGAAACACCATATATTTT. This gives the protein CASSRSGGSSGNTIYF.

The rearrangement uses TRBV18 and TRBJ2-5, with D perhaps TRBD1 (6 bases). The CDR3 contains 16 residues. Germline V gives CDR1 KGHSH, CDR2 LQKENI. V was shortened by 3 bases and J by 2 bases, with 16 bases between the two germline ends. The CDR3 reads CASSPYTTGLQETQYF. Written as DNA, the CDR3 is TGTGCCAGCTCACCGTATACGACAGGCCTTCAAGAGACCCAGTACTTC.

The V and J genes are TRBV15 and TRBJ2-1, with D tentatively TRBD2 (6 bases). CDR3 length equals 14 residues. Trimming removed 4 bases at V and 6 bases at J, with 13 bases between. CDR1 and CDR2 (germline): LNHNV, YYDKDF (reference sequence). Here the CDR3 DNA reads TGTGCCACCAGCAAGGCGGGGCCCCCCAATGAGCAGTTCTTC. It is translated as CATSKAGPPNEQFF.

The chain combines TRBV5-1 with TRBJ2-3; 15 nucleotides match TRBD2. V lost 0 bases, J lost 4 bases, and 6 bases stayed unmatched. The CDR3 sequence is 18 residues long. Germline-derived CDR1 and CDR2 are SGHRS and YFSETQ. CDR3 DNA: TGCGCCAGCAGCTTGGGCTGGACTAGCGGGGGGGCAGCAGATACGCAGTATTTT. It specifies CASSLGWTSGGAADTQYF.

This rearrangement joins TRBV2 to TRBJ2-5, with 8 bases matching TRBD2. The V gene end was trimmed by 4 bases and the J gene end by 2 bases; junction bases not matched to a gene: 6. Looked up from germline, CDR1 is SNHLY and CDR2 is FYNNEI. The CDR3 has 15 residues. This CDR3 reads CASSALRGDQETQYF. CDR3 bases: TGTGCCAGCAGTGCATTGCGGGGGGATCAAGAGACCCAGTACTTC.

The sample holds a few counts of this clone. The chain couples TRBV5-6 to TRBJ2-7; TRBD1 aligns across 9 bases. Trimming at V came to 0 bases and at J to 5 bases, leaving 6 bases not matched to a gene. This CDR3 comprises 15 residues. From germline, CDR1 is SGHDT and CDR2 YYEEEE. CDR3 bases: TGTGCCAGCAGCTTGGGGGGGACAGGGACCCACGAGCAGTACTTC. It encodes CASSLGGTGTHEQYF.

This clone was recorded a few times. The chain carries TRBV25-1 and TRBJ1-2, with 7 bases matching TRBD1. Germline V gives CDR1 MGHDK, CDR2 SYGVNS. Trimming removed 2 bases from V and 6 bases from J; junction bases left unmatched: 3. The CDR3 contains 13 residues. The CDR3 nucleotides read TGTGCCAGCAGTGAAAACAGGGGAGATGGCTACACCTTC. It yields the protein CASSENRGDGYTF.

The chain links TRBV5-1 to TRBJ2-2, with D possibly matching TRBD1 (5 bases). Germline loops: CDR1 SGHRS, CDR2 YFSETQ. There are 14 residues in the CDR3. V dropped 1 base and J dropped 4 bases, with 8 bases sitting between them. The DNA for the CDR3 is TGCGCCAGCAGCTTGACAGGTTCCACCGGGGAGCTGTTTTTT. Translated: CASSLTGSTGELFF.

This chain connects TRBV6-6 to TRBJ2-7, with 8 bases lining up with TRBD2. With 7 bases clipped from V and 2 bases from J, the junction kept 4 bases outside the gene matches. The CDR3 runs to 13 residues. The germline CDR1 and CDR2 sequences are MNHNY and SVGAGI (reference sequence). CDR3 loop: CASNGGAPYEQYF. CDR3 nucleotides: TGTGCCAGCAACGGGGGGGCCCCCTACGAGCAGTACTTC.

This clone occurred once. The chain is built from TRBV5-1 and TRBJ2-7; 7 bases map to TRBD1. In germline, CDR1 is SGHRS, CDR2 YFSETQ. The ends lost 0 bases at V and 1 base at J; junction bases unmatched: 10. The CDR3 spans 17 residues. In DNA form, the CDR3 reads TGCGCCAGCAGCTTGGGGTCGACAGGGTCTTATTCCTACGAGCAGTACTTC. As protein: CASSLGSTGSYSYEQYF. The whole variable domain, filled in from reference TRBV5-1 and TRBJ2-7, reads KAGVTQTPRYLIKTRGQQVTLSCSPISGHRSVSWYQQTPGQGLQFLFEYFSETQRNKGNFPGRFSGRQFSNSRSEMNVSTLELGDSALYLCASSLGSTGSYSYEQYFGPGTRLTVT.

The V gene is TRBV7-9, the J gene TRBJ2-5; 11 nucleotides line up with TRBD2. This CDR3 comprises 15 residues. Trimming cost V 4 bases and J 9 bases; bases outside gene matches: 10. From germline, CDR1 is SEHNR and CDR2 FQNEAQ (reference sequence). The CDR3 bases are TGTGCCAGCAGCTCGACGACTAGCGGGGCACGGGCCCAGTACTTC. Encoded protein: CASSSTTSGARAQYF.

The V gene is TRBV7-7, the J gene TRBJ2-1; 8 nucleotides align to TRBD1. V was clipped by 5 bases and J by 1 base; unmatched bases: 4. Per germline, CDR1 SSHAT and CDR2 FNYEAQ (reference sequence). CDR3 size: 15 residues. In nucleotides, the CDR3 is TGTGCCAGCAGCGCCACAGGGGGGTCCTACAATGAGCAGTTCTTC. Amino acids: CASSATGGSYNEQFF.

The chain employs TRBV7-8 and TRBJ2-7; 7 bases are shared with TRBD1. The CDR3 covers 15 residues. After removal of 5 bases from V and 3 bases from J, the junction contained 10 bases not matched to a gene. Germline-derived CDR1 and CDR2 are SGHVS and FQNEAQ. CDR3 in DNA: TGTGCCAGCAGCCCCCGGCCGACAGGGCACTACGAGCAGTACTTC. Residues: CASSPRPTGHYEQYF. The full variable domain, its missing parts supplied by reference TRBV7-8 and TRBJ2-7, is GAGVSQSPRYKVAKRGQDVALRCDPISGHVSLFWYQQALGQGPEFLTYFQNEAQLDKSGLPSDRFFAERPEGSVSTLKIQRTQQEDSAVYLCASSPRPTGHYEQYFGPGTRLTVT.